The sequence of this T cell receptor beta chain was determined in a study of cytomegalovirus exposure and HLA in healthy donors. In the PCR, 60 Vbeta and 13 Jbeta primers were used. The repertoire was sequenced with immunoSEQ multiplex PCR; TCRdb's copy has only in-frame clones and lacks some. The sample shows 170,000 or so clones, around three quarters of them seen only once. Deletions cut 5 bases from V and 7 bases from J, with 11 bases between. Looked up from germline, CDR1 is SGHAT and CDR2 is FQNNGV. The CDR3 covers 12 residues. As regards this clone: What it binds is unknown.

Notes on the study in general: Roughly uniform sequencing depth across donors was assumed, possibly incorrectly.

The clonotype comes from a man in his forties in good health and CMV-seronegative. The specimen sequenced was PBMCs. The V and J genes are TRBV11-2 and TRBJ1-2, with D maybe TRBD1 (6 bases). CDR3: CASSRGGSGYTF. CDR3 in DNA: TGTGCCAGCAGCCGCGGGGGCAGTGGCTACACCTTC. The full variable domain, in which reference TRBV11-2 and TRBJ1-2 provide the parts outside the CDR3, is EAGVAQSPRYKIIEKRQSVAFWCNPISGHATLYWYQQILGQGPKLLIQFQNNGVVDDSQLPKDRFSAERLKGVDSTLKIQPAKLEDSAVYLCASSRGGSGYTFGSGTRLTVV.